Each of the 23 T cell receptor beta chains below was sequenced from the same sample in a study of shared clonotypes between healthy human individuals. Profiled with immunoSEQ multiplex PCR; TCRdb holds only in-frame clones, not every one. The sample gives about 1 million clones, roughly 70% of which show up once; roughly 1.5% is in the top ten. The specimen was memory CD4+ T cells sorted from blood. Subset indicated: CD45RA-negative fraction. Every receptor here comes from a man aged 18-30 years in good health.

For this clone: This specimen includes other DNA sequences encoding the same CDR3. The chain combines TRBV9 with TRBJ2-6; D remains ambiguous. Deletions cut 0 bases from V and 1 base from J, with 5 bases between. There are 15 residues in the CDR3. The germline V gene encodes CDR1 SGDLS and CDR2 YYNGEE. CDR3 protein: CASSVGRSGANVLTF. CDR3 nucleotides: TGTGCCAGCAGCGTAGGGAGATCTGGGGCCAACGTCCTGACTTTC. Looking up the rest from reference TRBV9 and TRBJ2-6 gives the full variable domain: DSGVTQTPKHLITATGQRVTLRCSPRSGDLSVYWYQQSLDQGLQFLIQYYNGEERAKGNILERFSAQQFPDLHSELNLSSLELGDSALYFCASSVGRSGANVLTFGAGSRLTVL.

This clone showed up just once. V usage is TRBV20-1 and J usage is TRBJ2-7; 8 nucleotides line up with TRBD1. The CDR3 totals 11 residues. V gave up 6 bases and J gave up 8 bases; unmatched junction bases: 6. CDR1 is DFQATT, CDR2 SNEGSKA, per germline (reference sequence). CDR3 in amino acids: CSAGQDEQQYF. CDR3 in DNA: TGCAGTGCGGGACAGGACGAGCAGCAGTACTTC.

The chain has TRBV27 and TRBJ2-5; TRBD1 might be the D (6 bases). The CDR3 contains 15 residues. V dropped 3 bases and J dropped 4 bases, with 15 bases sitting between them. CDR1 MNHEY and CDR2 SMNVEV come from the germline V gene (reference sequence). The CDR3 loop reads CASSFSPGVGETQYF. The DNA for the CDR3 is TGTGCCAGCAGTTTTAGTCCAGGGGTGGGAGAGACCCAGTACTTC.

This clone has ten or more counts. The chain couples TRBV5-6 to TRBJ1-4; possible D gene TRBD1, 6 bases. This CDR3 is built from 18 residues. Germline CDR1 is SGHDT and CDR2 is YYEEEE. Between the trimmed V and J ends, which lost 1 base and 7 bases, there was a span of 23 bases. In DNA form, the CDR3 reads TGTGCCAGCAGCTTGATGTCGATGTCTGGCACAGGGCGTGAAAAACTGTTTTTT. Protein product: CASSLMSMSGTGREKLFF.

The CDR3 nucleotides are TGCGCCAGCAGTGGTAGCGGAGGAGTCACAGATACGCAGTATTTT. Amino acids: CASSGSGGVTDTQYF. The chain has TRBV10-1 and TRBJ2-3; tentatively, D is TRBD2 (6 bases). CDR3 length: 15 amino acids. CDR1 is WNHNN and CDR2 is SYGVQD in the germline V gene (reference sequence). V lost 4 bases to trimming and J lost 2 bases, with 13 bases between them.

The chain uses TRBV28 and TRBJ2-3; no definite D call. Trimming pared 2 bases from V and 1 base from J, leaving 13 bases between. This CDR3 comprises 16 residues. CDR1 is MDHEN, CDR2 SYDVKM, per germline. As DNA, the CDR3 is TGTGCCAGCAGTTTAAGCCGGTATCGAGGCACAGATACGCAGTATTTT. Residues: CASSLSRYRGTDTQYF.

The chain has TRBV27 and TRBJ2-6; D unclear. The germline CDR1 and CDR2 sequences are MNHEY and SMNVEV (reference sequence). Trimming took off 6 bases at V and 1 base at J, with 10 bases between the two ends. This CDR3 is 15 amino acids long. This chain's CDR3 is CASRNQRSGANVLTF. The CDR3 nucleotides read TGTGCCAGCAGAAACCAGAGATCTGGGGCCAACGTCCTGACTTTC.

This clone has only a few counts. The chain uses TRBV7-6 and TRBJ1-1; D is perhaps TRBD1 (6 bases). Germline CDR1 reads SGHVS; CDR2 reads FNYEAQ. The CDR3 is 14 residues long. V was pared by 7 bases and J by 1 base, with 13 bases between. CDR3 DNA: TGTGCCAGCACCCAATCGACAGGGAACACTGAAGCTTTCTTT. It yields the protein CASTQSTGNTEAFF.

This chain connects TRBV19 to TRBJ1-5; D is perhaps TRBD1 (5 bases). The V gene lost 2 bases and the J gene lost 2 bases, with 19 bases spanning the gap. Germline values: CDR1 LNHDA, CDR2 SQIVND (reference sequence). The CDR3 runs to 18 residues. CDR3 region: CASSISGPQGYGNQPQHF. CDR3 nucleotides: TGTGCCAGTAGTATATCCGGTCCCCAGGGATATGGCAATCAGCCCCAGCATTTT. Looking up the rest from reference TRBV19 and TRBJ1-5 gives the full variable domain: DGGITQSPKYLFRKEGQNVTLSCEQNLNHDAMYWYRQDPGQGLRLIYYSQIVNDFQKGDIAEGYSVSREKKESFPLTVTSAQKNPTAFYLCASSISGPQGYGNQPQHFGDGTRLSIL.

The chain combines TRBV10-3 with TRBJ2-3; perhaps D is TRBD1 or TRBD2 (6 bases each). In germline, CDR1 is ENHRY, CDR2 SYGVKD. This CDR3 is 16 amino acids long. Trimming took off 4 bases at V and 5 bases at J, with 19 bases between the two ends. The CDR3 nucleotides are TGTGCCATCAGTGTTGGTGGGGGGCGGGTTGGAGATACGCAGTATTTT. It codes for CAISVGGGRVGDTQYF.

The chain joins TRBV10-3 to TRBJ2-5; 8 bases align to TRBD1. CDR1 is ENHRY, CDR2 SYGVKD, per germline. CDR3 size: 14 residues. V shed 4 bases and J 4 bases; nucleotides not matched to a gene: 5. DNA of the CDR3: TGTGCCATCAGTGGCTCCCAGGGGGCAGAGACCCAGTACTTC. It yields the protein CAISGSQGAETQYF.

This chain uses TRBV6-4 with TRBJ2-5, with TRBD2 identical over 9 bases. The CDR3 loop spans 17 amino acids. V lost 0 bases to trimming and J lost 4 bases; unmatched junction nucleotides: 9. The germline CDR1 and CDR2 sequences are MRHNA and SNTAGT. The DNA for the CDR3 is TGTGCCAGCAGTGACTCGAGAATAGCGGGAGTACGAGAGACCCAGTACTTC. Its translation is CASSDSRIAGVRETQYF.

The V and J genes are TRBV5-6 and TRBJ2-4; 8 bases agree with TRBD2. The CDR3 sequence is 17 residues long. Germline CDR1 and CDR2: SGHDT and YYEEEE. V lost 4 bases, J lost 1 base, and 10 bases stayed unmatched. The CDR3 protein is CASSRRLAGLAKNIQYF. The CDR3, as DNA: TGTGCCAGCAGCCGAAGGTTAGCGGGACTTGCCAAAAACATTCAGTACTTC.

This sequence joins TRBV29-1 and TRBJ2-1, with 12 bases that match TRBD2. The V gene's germline CDR1 is SQVTM and CDR2 ANQGSEA. CDR3 length: 15 amino acids. With 1 base clipped from V and 7 bases from J, the junction kept 5 bases outside the gene matches. CDR3 sequence reads: CSVEVLAGGENEQFF. The CDR3 DNA reads TGCAGCGTTGAAGTCCTAGCGGGGGGGGAGAATGAGCAGTTCTTC.

This clone was seen only a few times. The V and J genes are TRBV9 and TRBJ1-1; D uncertain. The CDR3 contains 14 residues. Germline CDR1 reads SGDLS; CDR2 reads YYNGEE. The ends were cut back, 0 bases at V and 4 bases at J, with 10 bases in the middle. The CDR3 sequence: CASSVAPDATEAFF. The CDR3 nucleotides are TGTGCCAGCAGCGTAGCTCCGGACGCCACTGAAGCTTTCTTT.

The chain recombines TRBV18 with TRBJ2-5; D perhaps matches TRBD2 (6 bases). Germline V gives CDR1 KGHSH, CDR2 LQKENI. The ends were cut back, 3 bases at V and 4 bases at J, with 12 bases in the middle. This CDR3 has 14 residues. CDR3: CASSPPRERETQYF. As DNA, the CDR3 is TGTGCCAGCTCACCGCCCCGGGAGCGAGAGACCCAGTACTTC.

This clone appeared a single time. The rearrangement uses TRBV5-4 and TRBJ1-2; TRBD1 might be the D (5 bases). Germline assignment: CDR1 SGHNT and CDR2 YYREEE (reference sequence). CDR3 length: 14 residues. Trimming stripped 5 bases from V and 4 bases from J, with 15 bases between. The CDR3 protein is CASRSRGLPYGYTF. DNA of the CDR3: TGTGCCAGCAGGTCCCGGGGACTCCCCTATGGCTACACCTTC. The variable domain in full, with the rest retrieved from reference TRBV5-4 and TRBJ1-2, is ETGVTQSPTHLIKTRGQQVTLRCSSQSGHNTVSWYQQALGQGPQFIFQYYREEENGRGNFPPRFSGLQFPNYSSELNVNALELDDSALYLCASRSRGLPYGYTFGSGTRLTVV.

On this clone: A much larger clone lies a single base off, so this may be a read error. In the same sample, other DNA sequences code for this CDR3. J is TRBJ1-1 and V is TRBV5-1; D is unclear. V lost 4 bases and J 1 base, leaving 8 bases between the germline ends. The germline V gene has CDR1 SGHRS and CDR2 YFSETQ. The CDR3 covers 13 residues. The CDR3 DNA is TGCGCCAGCAGCCCGGACGGGAACACTGAAGCTTTCTTT. It translates to CASSPDGNTEAFF. Complete variable domain (other parts from reference TRBV5-1 and TRBJ1-1): KAGVTQTPRYLIKTRGQQVTLSCSPISGHRSVSWYQQTPGQGLQFLFEYFSETQRNKGNFPGRFSGRQFSNSRSEMNVSTLELGDSALYLCASSPDGNTEAFFGQGTRLTVV.

The chain recombines TRBV5-4 with TRBJ2-5, with 9 bases that match TRBD2. CDR1 is SGHNT and CDR2 is YYREEE in the germline V gene (reference sequence). The V and J ends lost 3 bases and 5 bases, in that order; junction bases with no gene match: 11. This CDR3 region has 16 residues. The CDR3 coding sequence is TGTGCCAGCAGCTCCTACAGGGACGCGGGAGGGGAGACCCAGTACTTC. Its translation: CASSSYRDAGGETQYF.

A few counts support this clone. V usage is TRBV30 and J usage is TRBJ1-1; maybe TRBD1 (5 bases). V lost 7 bases to trimming and J lost 0 bases, with 15 bases between them. Germline V gives CDR1 GTSNPN, CDR2 SVGIG (reference sequence). This CDR3 has 14 amino acids. CDR3 protein: CAYWGRRLNTEAFF. DNA for the CDR3: TGTGCCTACTGGGGACGACGGCTGAACACTGAAGCTTTCTTT.

This clone was recorded once. In the same sample, other DNA sequences code for this CDR3. This chain joins TRBV29-1 and TRBJ2-1; 7 positions agree with TRBD1. The V gene's germline CDR1 is SQVTM and CDR2 ANQGSEA. The CDR3 contains 12 residues. V dropped 4 bases and J dropped 4; count of bases not matched to a gene: 1. CDR3 bases: TGCAGCGTTGGGACAGGTTACAATGAGCAGTTCTTC. Its translation is CSVGTGYNEQFF.

The chain links TRBV10-3 to TRBJ2-2, with no clear D. Germline V gene sequence: CDR1 ENHRY, CDR2 SYGVKD. Trimming shortened V by 6 bases and J by 2 bases, and 19 bases separated the two germline ends. The CDR3 sequence is 17 residues long. CDR3 nucleotide sequence: TGTGCCATCAGGAACGAAAGGGATAAGGCCAACACCGGGGAGCTGTTTTTT. Protein product: CAIRNERDKANTGELFF.

J is TRBJ2-5 and V is TRBV10-3, with D perhaps matching TRBD1 (6 bases). CDR1 and CDR2 from the germline V gene are ENHRY and SYGVKD. V was clipped by 0 bases and J by 5 bases, with 16 bases between them. This CDR3 is 16 amino acids long. CDR3 residues: CAISESVTGTGETQYF. CDR3 coding DNA: TGTGCCATCAGTGAGTCAGTTACAGGGACGGGGGAGACCCAGTACTTC.